One and the same sample provided the 25 T cell receptor beta chains below, sequenced in a study of OX40 agonist ivuxolimab in advanced cancers. The method was immunoSEQ multiplex PCR; TCRdb's version includes in-frame clones alone and lacks a portion of them. The sample has about 80,000 clones, more than 80% seen once. Sequenced here: CD4+ or CD8+ T cells sorted from blood, sampled in a trial of the OX40 agonist ivuxolimab. These receptors were obtained from an adult with an advanced solid tumor such as melanoma, head and neck, liver or kidney cancer.

In this sample, this clone turned up once. The rearrangement joins TRBV18 to TRBJ1-5; weak D call: TRBD1 (5 bases). The germline V gene has CDR1 KGHSH and CDR2 LQKENI. The germline V and J ends were trimmed by 5 bases and 2 bases, with 10 bases remaining between them. This CDR3 is built from 14 residues. Written as DNA, the CDR3 is TGTGCCAGCTCAGGGGACGGGCGCAATCAGCCCCAGCATTTT. It is translated as CASSGDGRNQPQHF.

Note on this clone: One end of the junction fails to match germline, which may point to a read error. The sample carries other DNA sequences with the same CDR3. The chain uses TRBV11-3 and TRBJ2-2; 9 bases are shared with TRBD1. CDR1 and CDR2 from the germline V gene are SGHNT and YENEEA. The CDR3 totals 16 residues. The CDR3 loop is CASSPGTGTSTGELFF. For the CDR3, the DNA is TGTGCCAGCAGCCCTGGGACAGGGACAAGCACCGGGGAGTTGTTTTTT.

The chain uses TRBV19 and TRBJ2-2; 8 positions agree with TRBD1. V lost 5 bases to trimming and J lost 5 bases; unmatched junction nucleotides: 7. Germline CDR1 LNHDA, CDR2 SQIVND (reference sequence). This CDR3 is built from 15 residues. CDR3 nucleotides: TGTGCCAGTAGTTCGGACAGGGAGTGGACCGGGGAGCTGTTTTTT. Amino acid sequence: CASSSDREWTGELFF.

As concerns this clone: Sequence at one end of the junction differs from germline and may be a read error. The V and J genes are TRBV7-2 and TRBJ2-7; 11 bases align to TRBD2. The CDR3 consists of 15 residues. Germline values: CDR1 SGHTA, CDR2 FQGNSA. The CDR3 sequence: CASSSLAGDSFEQYF. CDR3 nucleotide sequence: TGTGCCAGCAGTTCACTAGCGGGGGACTCCTTCGAGCAGTACTTC.

The table lists this clone with a count of one. The genes are TRBV2 and TRBJ1-1; D might be TRBD1 (5 bases). The CDR3 loop spans 16 amino acids. The germline V gene has CDR1 SNHLY and CDR2 FYNNEI. The germline V and J ends were trimmed by 5 bases and 0 bases, with 16 bases remaining between them. CDR3 coding DNA: TGTGCCAGCAGTCTCTTGGGAGGACAACTGAACACTGAAGCTTTCTTT. Translated: CASSLLGGQLNTEAFF.

The chain employs TRBV10-1 and TRBJ1-4; D not certain. Per germline, CDR1 WNHNN and CDR2 SYGVQD (reference sequence). Trimming cost V 3 bases and J 14 bases, with 10 bases left between them. The CDR3 sequence is 11 residues long. The CDR3 nucleotides are TGCGCCAGCAGTGACGGACTTGGTCTGTTTTTT. Protein sequence: CASSDGLGLFF.

The chain employs TRBV28 and TRBJ2-7; TRBD2 matches 12 bases. Germline V gene data show CDR1 as MDHEN and CDR2 as SYDVKM. V shed 7 bases, J shed 3 bases, and the junction held 4 bases outside the gene matches. The CDR3 covers 14 residues. The CDR3 DNA sequence: TGTGCCAGCACCAGACTAGCGGGAGACTACGAGCAGTACTTC. Protein sequence: CASTRLAGDYEQYF.

The chain carries TRBV7-9 and TRBJ2-1, with 9 bases that match TRBD1. The CDR3 length is 17 residues. Trimming cost V 5 bases and J 8 bases; bases outside gene matches: 16. Germline CDR1 is SEHNR and CDR2 is FQNEAQ (reference sequence). In DNA, the CDR3 is TGTGCCAGCAGCCCCCTGACAGGGGGAGGCTTAGTCGATGAGCAGTTCTTC. It is translated as CASSPLTGGGLVDEQFF.

The genes are TRBV28 and TRBJ1-1; TRBD1 matches at 9 bases. V trimming: 4 bases; J trimming: 11 bases; junction bases outside the gene matches: 17. CDR3 size: 16 residues. CDR1 and CDR2 from the germline V gene are MDHEN and SYDVKM. In DNA, the CDR3 is TGTGCCAGCAGTTCTTACGTTCCGGGACAGGGCGGGAAGGCTTTCTTT. Translation: CASSSYVPGQGGKAFF. The full variable domain, with the rest looked up from reference TRBV28 and TRBJ1-1, is DVKVTQSSRYLVKRTGEKVFLECVQDMDHENMFWYRQDPGLGLRLIYFSYDVKMKEKGDIPEGYSVSREKKERFSLILESASTNQTSMYLCASSSYVPGQGGKAFFGQGTRLTVV.

The chain combines TRBV7-6 with TRBJ2-7; possible D gene TRBD1, 5 bases. Germline V gene data show CDR1 as SGHVS and CDR2 as FNYEAQ. V shed 3 bases and J shed 7 bases, with 13 bases lying between them. The CDR3 loop spans 13 amino acids. The CDR3 DNA follows: TGTGCCAGCAGCTTCAACAGGCAAAGGGAGCAGTACTTC. This translates into CASSFNRQREQYF.

This chain links TRBV6-5 with TRBJ1-3; D not resolved. Trimming took off 2 bases at V and 0 bases at J, with 8 bases between the two ends. The germline V gene encodes CDR1 MNHEY and CDR2 SVGAGI. The CDR3 contains 15 residues. The CDR3 is CASSYVVGSGNTIYF. The CDR3 DNA sequence: TGTGCCAGCAGTTACGTGGTGGGCTCTGGAAACACCATATATTTT.

The J gene is TRBJ2-7, the V gene TRBV5-4, with TRBD1 identical over 8 bases. Trimming removed 4 bases from V and 3 bases from J; junction bases left unmatched: 12. The CDR3 consists of 16 residues. Germline V gene sequence: CDR1 SGHNT, CDR2 YYREEE (reference sequence). CDR3 nucleotide sequence: TGTGCCAGCAGCAAGGCCCACCGCGGGACAGGCTACGAGCAGTACTTC. Amino acids: CASSKAHRGTGYEQYF.

The gene calls are TRBV9 and TRBJ1-1; unclear D gene. Trimming shortened V by 0 bases and J by 0 bases, and 6 bases separated the two germline ends. CDR1 and CDR2 from the germline V gene are SGDLS and YYNGEE. This CDR3 contains 14 residues. CDR3 in amino acids: CASSVVGVNTEAFF. In DNA form, the CDR3 reads TGTGCCAGCAGCGTAGTTGGGGTGAACACTGAAGCTTTCTTT.

This clone was seen a single time. This chain uses TRBV5-4 with TRBJ1-2; D may be TRBD1 (5 bases). V lost 3 bases to trimming and J lost 2 bases, with 11 bases between them. Germline lookup yields CDR1 SGHNT and CDR2 YYREEE (reference sequence). The CDR3 has 14 residues. Here the CDR3 reads CASSSGGWNYGYTF. The DNA of the CDR3 is TGTGCCAGCAGCTCGGGGGGGTGGAACTATGGCTACACCTTC.

J is TRBJ2-3 and V is TRBV7-2, with 8 bases aligning to TRBD2. Per the germline V gene, CDR1 is SGHTA and CDR2 is FQGNSA. Trimming at V came to 5 bases and at J to 2 bases, leaving 6 bases not matched to a gene. The CDR3 is made up of 15 amino acids. CDR3: CASSLLAVYTDTQYF. The CDR3 nucleotides read TGTGCCAGCAGCCTACTAGCGGTCTACACAGATACGCAGTATTTT. Drawing the rest from reference TRBV7-2 and TRBJ2-3, the complete variable domain is GAGVSQSPSNKVTEKGKDVELRCDPISGHTALYWYRQSLGQGLEFLIYFQGNSAPDKSGLPSDRFSAERTGGSVSTLTIQRTQQEDSAVYLCASSLLAVYTDTQYFGPGTRLTVL.

This chain joins TRBV21-1 and TRBJ1-3; TRBD1, the table's D call, lacks a check against the DNA. TRBV21-1 is shown as a pseudogene. The CDR3 loop spans 14 amino acids. This CDR3 is CASSKLQGRNTIYF. The CDR3 bases are TGTGCCAGCAGCAAATTACAGGGGAGAAACACCATATATTTT.

This chain uses TRBV28 with TRBJ2-3, with 15 bases fitting TRBD2. There are 17 residues in the CDR3. The V segment lost 5 bases and the J segment 6 bases; nucleotides outside the gene matches: 9. Per germline, CDR1 MDHEN and CDR2 SYDVKM. CDR3 amino acids: CASSGRRGTSGRDTQYF. CDR3 DNA sequence: TGTGCCAGCAGTGGACGACGGGGGACTAGCGGGAGGGATACGCAGTATTTT. The variable domain in full, with the rest retrieved from reference TRBV28 and TRBJ2-3, is DVKVTQSSRYLVKRTGEKVFLECVQDMDHENMFWYRQDPGLGLRLIYFSYDVKMKEKGDIPEGYSVSREKKERFSLILESASTNQTSMYLCASSGRRGTSGRDTQYFGPGTRLTVL.

The CDR3 sequence: CASTGTGNIQYF. Written as DNA, the CDR3 is TGTGCCAGCACCGGAACGGGAAACATTCAGTACTTC. The chain uses TRBV6-1 and TRBJ2-4; D call uncertain. V lost 7 bases and J lost 6, with 10 bases in between. The length of the CDR3 is 12 residues. CDR1 and CDR2 from the germline V gene are MNHNS and SASEGT.

The chain is built from TRBV20-1 and TRBJ1-2; D ambiguous. The CDR3 sequence is 10 residues long. CDR1 is DFQATT, CDR2 SNEGSKA, per germline (reference sequence). V was shortened by 4 bases and J by 7 bases, with 7 bases between the two germline ends. The DNA for the CDR3 is TGCAGTGCTAAAGGAGTTGGCTACACCTTC. This codes for CSAKGVGYTF.

CDR3: CAFLKGYEQYF. CDR3 sequence (DNA): TGTGCCTTCCTTAAGGGCTACGAGCAGTACTTC. The genes are TRBV30 and TRBJ2-7; D call uncertain. The V end was cut by 7 bases, the J end by 3 bases, with 10 bases between. CDR1 is GTSNPN, CDR2 SVGIG, per germline (reference sequence). This CDR3 is built from 11 residues.

The chain recombines TRBV5-1 with TRBJ1-1; D not certain. The CDR3 has 14 amino acids. Per the germline V gene, CDR1 is SGHRS and CDR2 is YFSETQ. Between the trimmed V and J ends, which lost 3 bases and 7 bases, there was a span of 16 bases. Written as DNA, the CDR3 is TGCGCCAGCAGCTACAACATGGAAGTCGGTGAAGCTTTCTTT. It translates to CASSYNMEVGEAFF.

V gene TRBV12-5 combines with J gene TRBJ1-5; D possibly corresponds to TRBD1 (6 bases). V was trimmed by 9 bases and J by 5 bases, leaving 14 bases between them. The CDR3 is 13 residues long. Germline values: CDR1 LGHNT, CDR2 FRNRAP. Here the CDR3 reads CASPGRGHQPQHF. CDR3 in DNA: TGTGCTAGCCCCGGGCGGGGGCATCAGCCCCAGCATTTT.

This clone has a single count. The chain combines TRBV19 with TRBJ2-3; 14 nucleotides agree with TRBD2. CDR1 and CDR2 from the germline V gene are LNHDA and SQIVND (reference sequence). The trim removed 5 bases at V and 2 bases at J, leaving 6 bases unmatched. This CDR3 region has 17 residues. CDR3 in DNA: TGTGCCAGTAGTGAGACTAGCGGGAGGGCCCTCACAGATACGCAGTATTTT. Amino acids: CASSETSGRALTDTQYF.

This chain uses TRBV27 with TRBJ2-7, with TRBD1 matching over 7 bases. The germline CDR1 and CDR2 sequences are MNHEY and SMNVEV (reference sequence). V shed 4 bases, J shed 6 bases, and the junction held 6 bases outside the gene matches. The CDR3 totals 13 residues. In DNA form, the CDR3 reads TGTGCCAGCAGTTCGAGACAGGGAAGCGAGCAGTACTTC. It yields the protein CASSSRQGSEQYF.

This chain connects TRBV18 to TRBJ2-7, with D unresolved. The germline CDR1 and CDR2 sequences are KGHSH and LQKENI. Trimming took off 5 bases at V and 0 bases at J, with 8 bases between the two ends. The CDR3 sequence is 13 residues long. The CDR3: CASSVTSSYEQYF. CDR3 bases: TGTGCCAGCTCAGTAACAAGCTCCTACGAGCAGTACTTC. Variable domain in full (rest from reference TRBV18 and TRBJ2-7): NAGVMQNPRHLVRRRGQEARLRCSPMKGHSHVYWYRQLPEEGLKFMVYLQKENIIDESGMPKERFSAEFPKEGPSILRIQQVVRGDSAAYFCASSVTSSYEQYFGPGTRLTVT.